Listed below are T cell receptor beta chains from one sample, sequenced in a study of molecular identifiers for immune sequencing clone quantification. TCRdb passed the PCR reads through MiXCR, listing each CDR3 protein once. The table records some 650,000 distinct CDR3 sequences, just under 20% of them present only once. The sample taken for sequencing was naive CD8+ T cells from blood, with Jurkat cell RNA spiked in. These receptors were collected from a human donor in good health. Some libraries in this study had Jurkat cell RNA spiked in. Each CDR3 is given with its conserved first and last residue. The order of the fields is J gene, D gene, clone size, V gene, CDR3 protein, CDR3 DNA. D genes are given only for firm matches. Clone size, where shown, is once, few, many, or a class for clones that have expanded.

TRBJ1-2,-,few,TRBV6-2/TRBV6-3,CASSYGGGYTF,TGTGCCAGCAGTTATGGGGGAGGCTACACCTTC
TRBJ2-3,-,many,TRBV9,CASSVRDHSPTDTQYF,TGTGCCAGCAGCGTCCGGGACCATTCCCCCACAGATACGCAGTATTTT
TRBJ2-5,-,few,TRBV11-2,CASGGGAWEETQYF,TGTGCCAGCGGAGGTGGGGCTTGGGAAGAGACCCAGTACTTC
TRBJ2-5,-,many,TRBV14,CASSRGDWAQETQYF,TGTGCCAGCAGCCGAGGTGACTGGGCCCAAGAGACCCAGTACTTC
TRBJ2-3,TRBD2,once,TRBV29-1,CSAAGTSGRARTVTQYF,TGCAGCGCGGCCGGGACTAGCGGGAGGGCCCGGACAGTTACGCAGTATTTT
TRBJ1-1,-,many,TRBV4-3,CASSPSHAGMNTEAFF,TGCGCCAGCAGCCCATCTCACGCAGGGATGAACACTGAAGCTTTCTTT
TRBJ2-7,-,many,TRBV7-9,CASSLAGRWYEQYF,TGTGCCAGCAGCTTAGCTGGTAGGTGGTACGAGCAGTACTTC
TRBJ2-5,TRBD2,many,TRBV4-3,CASSQTSGTQETQYF,TGCGCCAGCAGCCAGACTAGCGGCACGCAAGAGACCCAGTACTTC
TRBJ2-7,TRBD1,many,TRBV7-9,CASSLVTGDEQYF,TGTGCCAGCAGCTTGGTAACAGGGGACGAGCAGTACTTC
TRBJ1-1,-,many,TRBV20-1,CSAREGWAFF,TGCAGTGCTAGAGAAGGGTGGGCTTTCTTT
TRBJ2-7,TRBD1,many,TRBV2,CASSEAGGAYEQYF,TGTGCCAGCAGTGAGGCAGGGGGCGCGTACGAGCAGTACTTC
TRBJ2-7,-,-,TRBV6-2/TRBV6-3,CASSYSETAGPYEQYF,TGTGCCAGCAGTTACTCGGAGACAGCCGGCCCCTACGAGCAGTACTTC
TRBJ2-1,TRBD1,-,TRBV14,CASSHRDRAVNEQFF,TGTGCCAGCAGCCACCGGGACAGGGCGGTCAATGAGCAGTTCTTC
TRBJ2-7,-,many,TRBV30,CAWSVGPGTYEQYF,TGTGCCTGGAGTGTAGGTCCAGGGACCTACGAGCAGTACTTC
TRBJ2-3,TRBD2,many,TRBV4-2,CASSQSLGLAADTQYF,TGTGCCAGCAGCCAATCGTTGGGACTAGCGGCAGATACGCAGTATTTT
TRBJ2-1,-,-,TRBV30,CAWSKLGGYNEQFF,TGTGCCTGGAGTAAATTGGGCGGATACAATGAGCAGTTCTTC
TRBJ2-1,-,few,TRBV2,CASSERGYNEQFF,TGTGCCAGCAGTGAAAGGGGCTACAATGAGCAGTTCTTC
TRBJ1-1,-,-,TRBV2,CASGEAANMNTEAFF,TGTGCCAGCGGGGAAGCAGCAAACATGAACACTGAAGCTTTCTTT
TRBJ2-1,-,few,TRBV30,CAWSVGIADNEQFF,TGTGCCTGGAGTGTAGGTATAGCGGACAATGAGCAGTTCTTC
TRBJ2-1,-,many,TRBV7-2,CASSQSVVNEQFF,TGTGCCAGCAGCCAATCGGTGGTCAATGAGCAGTTCTTC
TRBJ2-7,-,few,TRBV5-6,CASSSDQGSYEQYF,TGTGCCAGCAGCTCCGATCAGGGTTCCTACGAGCAGTACTTC